This T cell receptor beta chain stems from a study of T cell changes during pregnancy in multiple sclerosis. Sequencing used immunoSEQ multiplex PCR; TCRdb keeps in-frame clones, though not all of them. The data hold approximately 89,000 clones, with 85% to 95% observed a single time. Germline V gene sequence: CDR1 SGHTA, CDR2 FQGNSA. The CDR3 length is 14 residues. The junction had 0 bases not matched to a gene; V was cut back by 3 bases and J by 0 bases. Specimen: peripheral blood, collected in the third trimester of pregnancy. The chain carries TRBV7-2 and TRBJ2-7; 9 bases align to TRBD2. This receptor was identified in a female donor with multiple sclerosis, enrolled in a pregnancy study. The CDR3 DNA is TGTGCCAGCAGCTTTAGCGGGAGCTCCTACGAGCAGTACTTC. Its translation is CASSFSGSSYEQYF.